The 13 T cell receptor beta chains presented below share a single source sample, sequenced in a study of T cells in localized non-small cell lung cancer (dated by TCRdb to the early 2020s). Library preparation was by the immunoSEQ multiplex PCR assay. Held by TCRdb, this immuneACCESS table contains in-frame sequences only and omits some clones. Under half of the omission traces to an unresolved V gene where checked; the cause of the rest is unknown. The sample table shows roughly 30,000 clones, and around nine tenths are seen once. Clones ranked in the top ten supply 3.5% to 5% of the sample. The material was peripheral blood, obtained before any cancer treatment. The source is a woman aged 40 to 75 with stage I lung adenocarcinoma.

The rearrangement uses TRBV4-2 and TRBJ1-1; no clear D. V was trimmed by 1 base and J by 2 bases, leaving 14 bases between them. Germline V gene lookup returns CDR1 LGHNA and CDR2 YNFKEQ. The CDR3 consists of 16 residues. CDR3 protein: CASSQVLEEGNTEAFF. DNA of the CDR3: TGTGCCAGCAGCCAAGTGCTGGAGGAGGGTAACACTGAAGCTTTCTTT.

V usage is TRBV6-1 and J usage is TRBJ2-7; TRBD2 matches 11 bases. The CDR3 runs to 16 residues. CDR1 and CDR2 (germline): MNHNS, SASEGT. Trimming cost V 3 bases and J 2 bases; bases outside gene matches: 6. Here the CDR3 reads CASSERLAGSPYEQYF. CDR3 coding DNA: TGTGCCAGCAGTGAGCGACTAGCGGGGAGCCCCTACGAGCAGTACTTC.

V gene TRBV19 combines with J gene TRBJ2-2; 9 bases match TRBD1. With 6 bases clipped from V and 2 bases from J, the junction kept 4 bases outside the gene matches. CDR3 length equals 15 residues. The germline gives CDR1 LNHDA, CDR2 SQIVND (reference sequence). CDR3 protein: CASRWGQGNTGELFF. DNA for the CDR3: TGTGCCAGTAGATGGGGACAGGGAAACACCGGGGAGCTGTTTTTT.

This chain connects TRBV7-9 to TRBJ2-7; D remains unclear. Trimming pared 2 bases from V and 2 bases from J, leaving 10 bases between. Germline V gene data show CDR1 as SEHNR and CDR2 as FQNEAQ (reference sequence). The CDR3 is 14 amino acids. Here the CDR3 DNA reads TGTGCCAGCAGCTTAAACAGCGTAGCCTACGAGCAGTACTTC. Its translation: CASSLNSVAYEQYF.

The chain couples TRBV5-1 to TRBJ1-4; 7 nucleotides line up with TRBD1. The CDR3 runs to 14 residues. Per the germline V gene, CDR1 is SGHRS and CDR2 is YFSETQ. V was clipped by 0 bases and J by 7 bases; unmatched bases: 3. The DNA of the CDR3 is TGCGCCAGCAGCTTGGAAGGGGGCAGTGAAAAACTGTTTTTT. This translates into CASSLEGGSEKLFF.

This sequence joins TRBV5-1 and TRBJ2-5; D tentatively reads TRBD1 or TRBD2 (5 bases each). The CDR3 sequence is 14 residues long. Germline loops: CDR1 SGHRS, CDR2 YFSETQ. V lost 4 bases to trimming and J lost 2 bases, with 12 bases between them. The DNA of the CDR3 is TGCGCCAGCAGCGAGGGGACGTTACAAGAGACCCAGTACTTC. Encoded protein: CASSEGTLQETQYF.

This sequence joins TRBV5-1 and TRBJ1-2; unclear D gene. V lost 7 bases, J lost 4 bases, and 8 bases lay in between. The CDR3 is made up of 11 amino acids. Germline lookup yields CDR1 SGHRS and CDR2 YFSETQ. This CDR3 reads CASASGYGYTF. The DNA of the CDR3 is TGCGCCAGCGCGAGTGGCTATGGCTACACCTTC. The full variable domain, with the rest looked up from reference TRBV5-1 and TRBJ1-2, is KAGVTQTPRYLIKTRGQQVTLSCSPISGHRSVSWYQQTPGQGLQFLFEYFSETQRNKGNFPGRFSGRQFSNSRSEMNVSTLELGDSALYLCASASGYGYTFGSGTRLTVV.

This clone was counted only a few times. V is TRBV18 and J is TRBJ1-4; D remains unclear. The CDR3 sequence is 15 residues long. Trimming shortened V by 4 bases and J by 7 bases, and 16 bases separated the two germline ends. The V gene's germline CDR1 is KGHSH and CDR2 LQKENI. DNA for the CDR3: TGTGCCAGCTCACTTACTAGGGCCTCTGTTGAAAAACTGTTTTTT. Its protein is CASSLTRASVEKLFF.

CDR3 coding DNA: TGCGCCAGCAGCCATCCCGGGGAGCTGTTTTTT. The encoded protein is CASSHPGELFF. V and J are TRBV4-1 and TRBJ2-2; no reliable D call. The CDR3 covers 11 residues. Trimming stripped 3 bases from V and 6 bases from J, with 2 bases between. The germline CDR1 and CDR2 sequences are MGHRA and YSYEKL.

This rearrangement joins TRBV18 to TRBJ2-1; D gene uncertain. CDR1 is KGHSH, CDR2 LQKENI, per germline. This CDR3 has 16 residues. The germline V and J ends were trimmed by 6 bases and 0 bases, with 15 bases remaining between them. CDR3 coding DNA: TGTGCCAGCTCCCCCCGCGACACAGCCTCCTACAATGAGCAGTTCTTC. Protein sequence: CASSPRDTASYNEQFF.

The chain uses TRBV4-2 and TRBJ1-6; D not resolved. V was trimmed by 1 base and J by 7 bases, leaving 14 bases between them. Germline values: CDR1 LGHNA, CDR2 YNFKEQ. This CDR3 contains 16 residues. CDR3 nucleotide sequence: TGTGCCAGCAGCCAAGTGGTCGGCGGGCCCAATTCACCCCTCCACTTT. This gives the protein CASSQVVGGPNSPLHF.

This sequence joins TRBV5-6 and TRBJ2-2; D is uncertain. Trimming stripped 7 bases from V and 5 bases from J, with 18 bases between. The CDR3 runs to 15 residues. CDR1 and CDR2 (germline): SGHDT, YYEEEE. The CDR3 protein is CASQDNGPRTGELFF. DNA for the CDR3: TGTGCCAGCCAAGACAACGGGCCGAGGACCGGGGAGCTGTTTTTT.

The V call is TRBV9, the J call TRBJ2-3; D might be TRBD2 (6 bases). The germline CDR1 and CDR2 sequences are SGDLS and YYNGEE. This CDR3 region has 14 residues. Deletions cut 4 bases from V and 3 bases from J, with 12 bases between. CDR3 bases: TGTGCCAGCAGCCGCGCGGGGACTACAGATACGCAGTATTTT. This gives the protein CASSRAGTTDTQYF.